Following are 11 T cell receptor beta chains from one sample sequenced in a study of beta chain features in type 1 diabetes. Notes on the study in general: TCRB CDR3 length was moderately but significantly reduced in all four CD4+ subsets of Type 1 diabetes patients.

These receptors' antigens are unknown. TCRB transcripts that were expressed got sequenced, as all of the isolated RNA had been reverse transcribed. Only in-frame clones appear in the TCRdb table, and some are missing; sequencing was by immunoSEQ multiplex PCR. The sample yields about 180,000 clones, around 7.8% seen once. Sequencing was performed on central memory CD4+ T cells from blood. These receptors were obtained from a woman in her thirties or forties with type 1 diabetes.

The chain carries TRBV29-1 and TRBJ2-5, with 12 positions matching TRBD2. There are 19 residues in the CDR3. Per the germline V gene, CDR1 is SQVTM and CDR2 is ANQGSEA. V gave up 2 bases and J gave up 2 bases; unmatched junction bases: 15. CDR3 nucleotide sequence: TGCAGCGTTGAATCCATGACTAGCGGGAGAGCTGCGGGACAAGAGACCCAGTACTTC. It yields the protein CSVESMTSGRAAGQETQYF.

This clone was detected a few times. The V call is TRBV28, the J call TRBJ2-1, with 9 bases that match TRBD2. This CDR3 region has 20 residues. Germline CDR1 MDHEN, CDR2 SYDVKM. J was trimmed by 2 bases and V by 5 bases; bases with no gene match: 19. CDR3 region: CASSPLSRGLAGLAYNEQFF. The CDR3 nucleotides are TGTGCCAGCAGTCCTCTTTCCAGGGGTCTAGCGGGATTAGCCTACAATGAGCAGTTCTTC. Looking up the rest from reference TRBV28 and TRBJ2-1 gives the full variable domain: DVKVTQSSRYLVKRTGEKVFLECVQDMDHENMFWYRQDPGLGLRLIYFSYDVKMKEKGDIPEGYSVSREKKERFSLILESASTNQTSMYLCASSPLSRGLAGLAYNEQFFGPGTRLTVL.

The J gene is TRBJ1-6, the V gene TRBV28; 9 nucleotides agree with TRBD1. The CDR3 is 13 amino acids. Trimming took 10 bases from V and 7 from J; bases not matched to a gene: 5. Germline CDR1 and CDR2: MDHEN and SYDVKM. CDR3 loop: CAIGTGWNSPLHF. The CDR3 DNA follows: TGTGCCATCGGGACAGGGTGGAATTCACCCCTCCACTTT.

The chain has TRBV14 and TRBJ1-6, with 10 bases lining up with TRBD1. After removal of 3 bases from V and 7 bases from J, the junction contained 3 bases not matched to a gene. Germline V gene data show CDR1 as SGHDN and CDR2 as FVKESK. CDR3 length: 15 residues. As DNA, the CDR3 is TGTGCCAGCAGCCACCCGACAGGGGGCAATTCACCCCTCCACTTT. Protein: CASSHPTGGNSPLHF.

The CDR3 coding sequence is TGTGCCAGCAGCCACGAGGAAACCCAGGGTGAGCAGTTCTTC. Protein: CASSHEETQGEQFF. This chain uses TRBV4-2 with TRBJ2-1; a weak D match, TRBD1 (5 bases). Germline-derived CDR1 and CDR2 are LGHNA and YNFKEQ. Trimming removed 3 bases at V and 9 bases at J, with 15 bases between. CDR3 size: 14 residues.

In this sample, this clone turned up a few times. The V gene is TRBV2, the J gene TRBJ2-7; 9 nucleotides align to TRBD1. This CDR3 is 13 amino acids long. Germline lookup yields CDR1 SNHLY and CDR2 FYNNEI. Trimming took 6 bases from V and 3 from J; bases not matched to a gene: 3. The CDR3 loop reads CASSRDRVYEQYF. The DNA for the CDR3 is TGTGCCAGCAGCCGGGACAGGGTCTACGAGCAGTACTTC.

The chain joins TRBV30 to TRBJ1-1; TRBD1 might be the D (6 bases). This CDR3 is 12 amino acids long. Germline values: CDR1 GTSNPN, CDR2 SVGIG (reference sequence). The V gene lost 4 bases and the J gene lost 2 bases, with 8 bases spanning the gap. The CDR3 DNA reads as TGTGCCTGGACAGGGGATAACACTGAAGCTTTCTTT. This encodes CAWTGDNTEAFF. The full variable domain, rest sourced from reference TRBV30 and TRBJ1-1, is SQTIHQWPATLVQPVGSPLSLECTVEGTSNPNLYWYRQAAGRGLQLLFYSVGIGQISSEVPQNLSASRPQDRQFILSSKKLLLSDSGFYLCAWTGDNTEAFFGQGTRLTVV.

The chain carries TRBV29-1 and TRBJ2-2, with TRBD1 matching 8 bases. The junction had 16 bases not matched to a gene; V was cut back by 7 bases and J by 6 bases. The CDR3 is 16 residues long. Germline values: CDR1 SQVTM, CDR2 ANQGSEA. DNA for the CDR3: TGCAGCGCAGGAGGTGGGGACAGGCTCTGGTCCGGGGAGCTGTTTTTT. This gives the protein CSAGGGDRLWSGELFF.

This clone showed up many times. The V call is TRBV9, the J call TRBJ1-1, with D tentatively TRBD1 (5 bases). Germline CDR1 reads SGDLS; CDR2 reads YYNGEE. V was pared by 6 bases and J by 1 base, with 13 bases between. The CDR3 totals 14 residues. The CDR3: CASTRGLRNTEAFF. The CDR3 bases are TGTGCCAGCACCCGGGGGTTGCGGAACACTGAAGCTTTCTTT.

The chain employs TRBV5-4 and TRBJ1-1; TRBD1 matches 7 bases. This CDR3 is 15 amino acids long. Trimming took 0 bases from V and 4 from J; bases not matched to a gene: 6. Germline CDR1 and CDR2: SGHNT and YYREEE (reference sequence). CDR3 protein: CASSLGSTGTTEAFF. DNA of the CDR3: TGTGCCAGCAGCTTGGGGTCGACAGGGACCACTGAAGCTTTCTTT.

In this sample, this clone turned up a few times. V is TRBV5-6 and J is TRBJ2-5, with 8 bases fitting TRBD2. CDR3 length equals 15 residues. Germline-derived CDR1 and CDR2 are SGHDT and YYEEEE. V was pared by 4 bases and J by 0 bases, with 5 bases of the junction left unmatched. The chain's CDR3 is CASSHTSGYQETQYF. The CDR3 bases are TGTGCCAGCAGCCACACTAGCGGTTACCAAGAGACCCAGTACTTC.